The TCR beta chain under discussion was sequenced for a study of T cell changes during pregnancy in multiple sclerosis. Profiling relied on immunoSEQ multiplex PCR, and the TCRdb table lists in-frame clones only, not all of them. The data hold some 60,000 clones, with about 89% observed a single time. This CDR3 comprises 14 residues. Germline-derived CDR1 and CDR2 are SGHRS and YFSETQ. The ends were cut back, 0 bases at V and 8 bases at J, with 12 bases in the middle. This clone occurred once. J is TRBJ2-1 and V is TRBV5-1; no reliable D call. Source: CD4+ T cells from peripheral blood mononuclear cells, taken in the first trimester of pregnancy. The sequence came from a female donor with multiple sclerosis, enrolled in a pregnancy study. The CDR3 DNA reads TGCGCCAGCAGCTTGGGCGGCAGTTCTGATGAGCAGTTCTTC. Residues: CASSLGGSSDEQFF.